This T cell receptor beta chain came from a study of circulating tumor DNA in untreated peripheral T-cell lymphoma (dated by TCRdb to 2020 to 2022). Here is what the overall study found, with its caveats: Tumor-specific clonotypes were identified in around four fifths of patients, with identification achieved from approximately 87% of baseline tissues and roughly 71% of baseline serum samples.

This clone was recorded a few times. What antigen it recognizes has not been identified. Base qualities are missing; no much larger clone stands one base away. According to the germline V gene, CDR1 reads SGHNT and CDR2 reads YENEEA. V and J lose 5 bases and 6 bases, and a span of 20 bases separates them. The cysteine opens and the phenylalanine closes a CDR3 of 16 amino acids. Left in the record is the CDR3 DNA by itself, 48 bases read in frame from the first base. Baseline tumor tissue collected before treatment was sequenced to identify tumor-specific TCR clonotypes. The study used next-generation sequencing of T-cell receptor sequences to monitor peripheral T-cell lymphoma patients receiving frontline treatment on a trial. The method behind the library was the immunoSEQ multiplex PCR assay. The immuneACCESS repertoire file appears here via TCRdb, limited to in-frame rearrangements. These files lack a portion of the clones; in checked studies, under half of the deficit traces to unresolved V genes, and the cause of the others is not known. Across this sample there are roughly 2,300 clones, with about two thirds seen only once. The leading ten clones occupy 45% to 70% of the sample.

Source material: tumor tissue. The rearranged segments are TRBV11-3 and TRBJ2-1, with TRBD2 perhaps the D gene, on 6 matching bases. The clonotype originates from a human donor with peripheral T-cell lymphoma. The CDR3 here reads CASSAPGTEHGNEQFF. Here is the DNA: TGTGCCAGCAGCGCACCCGGGACTGAACACGGCAATGAGCAGTTCTTC.